The 17 T cell receptor beta chains below were found in one sample sequenced in a study of cytomegalovirus exposure and HLA in healthy donors. PCR used 60 Vbeta primers and 13 Jbeta primers. Measured with immunoSEQ multiplex PCR; TCRdb has only the in-frame clones, and not every one. The sample contains some 180,000 clones, approximately 76% of which appear only once. Sequencing was done on a sample of PBMCs. The receptors shown here come from a woman aged 18 to 35 in good health and CMV-seropositive.

The chain uses TRBV5-4 and TRBJ2-5; the match to TRBD1 covers 8 bases. V was clipped by 3 bases and J by 5 bases; unmatched bases: 3. The CDR3 contains 13 residues. Germline-derived CDR1 and CDR2 are SGHNT and YYREEE (reference sequence). CDR3 amino acids: CASSSQGVETQYF. The CDR3 DNA reads as TGTGCCAGCAGCTCACAGGGGGTTGAGACCCAGTACTTC.

CDR3 protein: CASTSKTSRQETQYF. The CDR3 bases are TGTGCCAGCACCTCAAAGACTAGCCGACAAGAGACCCAGTACTTC. The chain employs TRBV16 and TRBJ2-5, with 7 nucleotides matching TRBD2. CDR3 length equals 15 residues. Germline V CDR1 and CDR2: KGHSY, FQNENV. Trimming removed 7 bases from V and 2 bases from J; junction bases left unmatched: 10.

On this clone itself: The same CDR3 can be traced to other DNA sequences in this sample. The J gene is TRBJ2-3, the V gene TRBV4-1; D possibly corresponds to TRBD2 (7 bases). CDR3 length equals 17 residues. V lost 0 bases and J 3 bases, leaving 16 bases between the germline ends. CDR1 and CDR2 (germline): MGHRA, YSYEKL. For the CDR3, the DNA is TGCGCCAGCAGCCAAGATAGGGCGGGGGCCTTAACAGATACGCAGTATTTT. This translates into CASSQDRAGALTDTQYF.

V is TRBV27 and J is TRBJ1-5, with TRBD1 identical over 9 bases. The CDR3 runs 16 residues. Trimming cost V 5 bases and J 2 bases; bases outside gene matches: 7. Germline-derived CDR1 and CDR2 are MNHEY and SMNVEV (reference sequence). This chain's CDR3 is CASSPGQGRGNQPQHF. CDR3 sequence (DNA): TGTGCCAGCAGTCCAGGACAGGGGCGAGGCAATCAGCCCCAGCATTTT.

This clone appeared a single time. V gene TRBV30 combines with J gene TRBJ1-2; a possible D gene is TRBD1 (6 bases). CDR3 size: 13 residues. The germline V gene has CDR1 GTSNPN and CDR2 SVGIG (reference sequence). The V gene lost 3 bases and the J gene lost 8 bases, with 16 bases spanning the gap. This chain's CDR3 is CAWSKDSLGGYTF. In DNA, the CDR3 is TGTGCCTGGAGCAAGGACAGCTTGGGGGGCTACACCTTC.

This chain uses TRBV18 with TRBJ2-5; D gene ambiguous. With 6 bases removed from V and 1 base from J, the gap between germline ends came to 9 bases. CDR3 size: 13 residues. CDR1 is KGHSH, CDR2 LQKENI, per germline. The CDR3 region is CASSVLGQETQYF. The CDR3 DNA follows: TGTGCCAGCTCCGTTCTCGGCCAAGAGACCCAGTACTTC.

This clone came up a few times. This sequence joins TRBV9 and TRBJ1-4; 9 nucleotides align to TRBD1. V lost 0 bases and J lost 8; bases outside the gene matches: 2. Germline loops: CDR1 SGDLS, CDR2 YYNGEE. There are 14 residues in the CDR3. Written as DNA, the CDR3 is TGTGCCAGCAGCGTAGGCGGGACAGGGGAAAAACTGTTTTTT. As protein: CASSVGGTGEKLFF.

This clone was detected a few times. The chain links TRBV6-5 to TRBJ2-7; 10 bases fit TRBD1. The CDR3 totals 14 residues. V lost 5 bases, J lost 5 bases, and 6 bases stayed unmatched. CDR1 is MNHEY and CDR2 is SVGAGI in the germline V gene. CDR3 sequence: CASSRQGALNEQYF. The CDR3 coding sequence is TGTGCCAGCAGTAGACAGGGGGCTCTGAACGAGCAGTACTTC.

The chain carries TRBV4-1 and TRBJ2-1; D might be TRBD1 (6 bases). Trimming removed 1 base at V and 6 bases at J, with 7 bases between. CDR3 size: 13 residues. The germline V gene has CDR1 MGHRA and CDR2 YSYEKL. The CDR3: CASSQVRGNEQFF. CDR3 DNA: TGCGCCAGCAGCCAAGTCAGGGGCAATGAGCAGTTCTTC.

This clone was observed a few times. The genes are TRBV7-8 and TRBJ1-1, with a weak D call TRBD1 (5 bases). CDR1 is SGHVS, CDR2 FQNEAQ, per germline. The CDR3 extends over 15 amino acids. Trimming cost V 5 bases and J 1 base, with 14 bases left between them. This CDR3 is CASSLGLLSNTEAFF. The CDR3, as DNA: TGTGCCAGCAGCCTGGGACTGCTATCGAACACTGAAGCTTTCTTT.

The chain has TRBV7-9 and TRBJ2-1; D remains ambiguous. CDR1 is SEHNR and CDR2 is FQNEAQ in the germline V gene (reference sequence). The CDR3 spans 12 residues. V was cut by 1 base and J by 8 bases, with 6 bases left in between. For the CDR3, the DNA is TGTGCCAGCAGCTTAGTGATAGATGAGCAGTTCTTC. Translation: CASSLVIDEQFF.

The J gene is TRBJ2-5, the V gene TRBV6-6; 8 bases line up with TRBD1. V lost 6 bases to trimming and J lost 5 bases; unmatched junction nucleotides: 8. The CDR3 is 14 amino acids. Germline loops: CDR1 MNHNY, CDR2 SVGAGI (reference sequence). The CDR3 is CASSQDRAGETQYF. The DNA for the CDR3 is TGTGCCAGCAGCCAGGACAGGGCGGGGGAGACCCAGTACTTC.

The chain recombines TRBV28 with TRBJ1-2; weak D call: TRBD1 (5 bases). CDR3 length equals 13 residues. In germline, CDR1 is MDHEN, CDR2 SYDVKM. Trimming pared 6 bases from V and 0 bases from J, leaving 8 bases between. The CDR3 protein is CASSQDTNYGYTF. The DNA of the CDR3 is TGTGCCAGCAGCCAGGACACTAACTATGGCTACACCTTC.

In nucleotides, the CDR3 is TGTGCCAGCAGCTTGGACCAGGGAAGAACTGAAGCTTTCTTT. Amino acid sequence: CASSLDQGRTEAFF. The rearrangement links TRBV5-6 to TRBJ1-1, with D perhaps TRBD1 (5 bases). Germline loops: CDR1 SGHDT, CDR2 YYEEEE. CDR3 length: 14 residues. The ends were cut back, 0 bases at V and 5 bases at J, with 11 bases in the middle.

This clone was counted between two and nine times. This sequence joins TRBV7-3 and TRBJ2-5; no clear D gene. CDR3 length equals 13 residues. V shed 3 bases and J shed 1 base, with 6 bases lying between them. CDR1 is SGHTA, CDR2 FQGTGA, per germline. The CDR3 bases are TGTGCCAGCAGCTTTGGGCCCCAAGAGACCCAGTACTTC. Translated, it gives CASSFGPQETQYF.

V usage is TRBV19 and J usage is TRBJ2-2, with D maybe TRBD1 (5 bases). This CDR3 is 16 amino acids long. CDR1 and CDR2 (germline): LNHDA, SQIVND (reference sequence). The ends were cut back, 1 base at V and 2 bases at J, with 11 bases in the middle. This CDR3 reads CASSIGQFTNTGELFF. CDR3 nucleotides: TGTGCCAGTAGTATAGGACAGTTTACAAACACCGGGGAGCTGTTTTTT. Full variable domain (remainder filled in from reference TRBV19 and TRBJ2-2): DGGITQSPKYLFRKEGQNVTLSCEQNLNHDAMYWYRQDPGQGLRLIYYSQIVNDFQKGDIAEGYSVSREKKESFPLTVTSAQKNPTAFYLCASSIGQFTNTGELFFGEGSRLTVL.

A few counts support this clone. The chain uses TRBV10-3 and TRBJ2-7; TRBD1 might be the D (6 bases). V lost 2 bases, J lost 4 bases, and 18 bases lay in between. CDR3 length: 16 residues. Germline CDR1 is ENHRY and CDR2 is SYGVKD. CDR3 loop: CAISELRTVTVYEQYF. CDR3 in DNA: TGTGCCATCAGTGAGCTCCGGACAGTCACGGTTTACGAGCAGTACTTC.